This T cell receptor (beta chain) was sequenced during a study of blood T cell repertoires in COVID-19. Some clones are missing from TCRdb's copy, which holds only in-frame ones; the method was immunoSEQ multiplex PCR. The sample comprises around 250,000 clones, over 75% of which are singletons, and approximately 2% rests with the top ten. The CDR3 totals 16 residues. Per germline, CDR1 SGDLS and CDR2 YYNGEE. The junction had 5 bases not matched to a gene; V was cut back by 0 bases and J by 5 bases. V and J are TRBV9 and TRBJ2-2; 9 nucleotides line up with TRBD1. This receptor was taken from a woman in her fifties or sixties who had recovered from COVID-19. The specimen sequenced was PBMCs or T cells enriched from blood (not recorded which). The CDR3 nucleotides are TGTGCCAGCAGCGTAGGAGGGGACAGGGTAACCGGGGAGCTGTTTTTT. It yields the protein CASSVGGDRVTGELFF.